Included here is one TCR beta chain sequence, with context. These data originate in a study of blood T cell repertoires in COVID-19. The table came from immunoSEQ multiplex PCR; TCRdb's copy has only in-frame clones and leaves some out. The sample includes about 320,000 clones, roughly 87% of them seen just once. The germline V gene encodes CDR1 MNHEY and CDR2 SVGEGT. Trimming stripped 6 bases from V and 7 bases from J, with 15 bases between. The CDR3 sequence is 13 residues long. The receptor comes from a woman aged 18 to 35 who had recovered from COVID-19. The chain combines TRBV6-2 or TRBV6-3 with TRBJ1-2; tentatively, D is TRBD1 (6 bases). Sequencing was performed on PBMCs or T cells enriched from blood (not recorded which). The CDR3 region has the DNA TGTGCCAGCAGCAAACAGGGTCTCCTTGGCTACACCTTC. Its translation is CASSKQGLLGYTF.